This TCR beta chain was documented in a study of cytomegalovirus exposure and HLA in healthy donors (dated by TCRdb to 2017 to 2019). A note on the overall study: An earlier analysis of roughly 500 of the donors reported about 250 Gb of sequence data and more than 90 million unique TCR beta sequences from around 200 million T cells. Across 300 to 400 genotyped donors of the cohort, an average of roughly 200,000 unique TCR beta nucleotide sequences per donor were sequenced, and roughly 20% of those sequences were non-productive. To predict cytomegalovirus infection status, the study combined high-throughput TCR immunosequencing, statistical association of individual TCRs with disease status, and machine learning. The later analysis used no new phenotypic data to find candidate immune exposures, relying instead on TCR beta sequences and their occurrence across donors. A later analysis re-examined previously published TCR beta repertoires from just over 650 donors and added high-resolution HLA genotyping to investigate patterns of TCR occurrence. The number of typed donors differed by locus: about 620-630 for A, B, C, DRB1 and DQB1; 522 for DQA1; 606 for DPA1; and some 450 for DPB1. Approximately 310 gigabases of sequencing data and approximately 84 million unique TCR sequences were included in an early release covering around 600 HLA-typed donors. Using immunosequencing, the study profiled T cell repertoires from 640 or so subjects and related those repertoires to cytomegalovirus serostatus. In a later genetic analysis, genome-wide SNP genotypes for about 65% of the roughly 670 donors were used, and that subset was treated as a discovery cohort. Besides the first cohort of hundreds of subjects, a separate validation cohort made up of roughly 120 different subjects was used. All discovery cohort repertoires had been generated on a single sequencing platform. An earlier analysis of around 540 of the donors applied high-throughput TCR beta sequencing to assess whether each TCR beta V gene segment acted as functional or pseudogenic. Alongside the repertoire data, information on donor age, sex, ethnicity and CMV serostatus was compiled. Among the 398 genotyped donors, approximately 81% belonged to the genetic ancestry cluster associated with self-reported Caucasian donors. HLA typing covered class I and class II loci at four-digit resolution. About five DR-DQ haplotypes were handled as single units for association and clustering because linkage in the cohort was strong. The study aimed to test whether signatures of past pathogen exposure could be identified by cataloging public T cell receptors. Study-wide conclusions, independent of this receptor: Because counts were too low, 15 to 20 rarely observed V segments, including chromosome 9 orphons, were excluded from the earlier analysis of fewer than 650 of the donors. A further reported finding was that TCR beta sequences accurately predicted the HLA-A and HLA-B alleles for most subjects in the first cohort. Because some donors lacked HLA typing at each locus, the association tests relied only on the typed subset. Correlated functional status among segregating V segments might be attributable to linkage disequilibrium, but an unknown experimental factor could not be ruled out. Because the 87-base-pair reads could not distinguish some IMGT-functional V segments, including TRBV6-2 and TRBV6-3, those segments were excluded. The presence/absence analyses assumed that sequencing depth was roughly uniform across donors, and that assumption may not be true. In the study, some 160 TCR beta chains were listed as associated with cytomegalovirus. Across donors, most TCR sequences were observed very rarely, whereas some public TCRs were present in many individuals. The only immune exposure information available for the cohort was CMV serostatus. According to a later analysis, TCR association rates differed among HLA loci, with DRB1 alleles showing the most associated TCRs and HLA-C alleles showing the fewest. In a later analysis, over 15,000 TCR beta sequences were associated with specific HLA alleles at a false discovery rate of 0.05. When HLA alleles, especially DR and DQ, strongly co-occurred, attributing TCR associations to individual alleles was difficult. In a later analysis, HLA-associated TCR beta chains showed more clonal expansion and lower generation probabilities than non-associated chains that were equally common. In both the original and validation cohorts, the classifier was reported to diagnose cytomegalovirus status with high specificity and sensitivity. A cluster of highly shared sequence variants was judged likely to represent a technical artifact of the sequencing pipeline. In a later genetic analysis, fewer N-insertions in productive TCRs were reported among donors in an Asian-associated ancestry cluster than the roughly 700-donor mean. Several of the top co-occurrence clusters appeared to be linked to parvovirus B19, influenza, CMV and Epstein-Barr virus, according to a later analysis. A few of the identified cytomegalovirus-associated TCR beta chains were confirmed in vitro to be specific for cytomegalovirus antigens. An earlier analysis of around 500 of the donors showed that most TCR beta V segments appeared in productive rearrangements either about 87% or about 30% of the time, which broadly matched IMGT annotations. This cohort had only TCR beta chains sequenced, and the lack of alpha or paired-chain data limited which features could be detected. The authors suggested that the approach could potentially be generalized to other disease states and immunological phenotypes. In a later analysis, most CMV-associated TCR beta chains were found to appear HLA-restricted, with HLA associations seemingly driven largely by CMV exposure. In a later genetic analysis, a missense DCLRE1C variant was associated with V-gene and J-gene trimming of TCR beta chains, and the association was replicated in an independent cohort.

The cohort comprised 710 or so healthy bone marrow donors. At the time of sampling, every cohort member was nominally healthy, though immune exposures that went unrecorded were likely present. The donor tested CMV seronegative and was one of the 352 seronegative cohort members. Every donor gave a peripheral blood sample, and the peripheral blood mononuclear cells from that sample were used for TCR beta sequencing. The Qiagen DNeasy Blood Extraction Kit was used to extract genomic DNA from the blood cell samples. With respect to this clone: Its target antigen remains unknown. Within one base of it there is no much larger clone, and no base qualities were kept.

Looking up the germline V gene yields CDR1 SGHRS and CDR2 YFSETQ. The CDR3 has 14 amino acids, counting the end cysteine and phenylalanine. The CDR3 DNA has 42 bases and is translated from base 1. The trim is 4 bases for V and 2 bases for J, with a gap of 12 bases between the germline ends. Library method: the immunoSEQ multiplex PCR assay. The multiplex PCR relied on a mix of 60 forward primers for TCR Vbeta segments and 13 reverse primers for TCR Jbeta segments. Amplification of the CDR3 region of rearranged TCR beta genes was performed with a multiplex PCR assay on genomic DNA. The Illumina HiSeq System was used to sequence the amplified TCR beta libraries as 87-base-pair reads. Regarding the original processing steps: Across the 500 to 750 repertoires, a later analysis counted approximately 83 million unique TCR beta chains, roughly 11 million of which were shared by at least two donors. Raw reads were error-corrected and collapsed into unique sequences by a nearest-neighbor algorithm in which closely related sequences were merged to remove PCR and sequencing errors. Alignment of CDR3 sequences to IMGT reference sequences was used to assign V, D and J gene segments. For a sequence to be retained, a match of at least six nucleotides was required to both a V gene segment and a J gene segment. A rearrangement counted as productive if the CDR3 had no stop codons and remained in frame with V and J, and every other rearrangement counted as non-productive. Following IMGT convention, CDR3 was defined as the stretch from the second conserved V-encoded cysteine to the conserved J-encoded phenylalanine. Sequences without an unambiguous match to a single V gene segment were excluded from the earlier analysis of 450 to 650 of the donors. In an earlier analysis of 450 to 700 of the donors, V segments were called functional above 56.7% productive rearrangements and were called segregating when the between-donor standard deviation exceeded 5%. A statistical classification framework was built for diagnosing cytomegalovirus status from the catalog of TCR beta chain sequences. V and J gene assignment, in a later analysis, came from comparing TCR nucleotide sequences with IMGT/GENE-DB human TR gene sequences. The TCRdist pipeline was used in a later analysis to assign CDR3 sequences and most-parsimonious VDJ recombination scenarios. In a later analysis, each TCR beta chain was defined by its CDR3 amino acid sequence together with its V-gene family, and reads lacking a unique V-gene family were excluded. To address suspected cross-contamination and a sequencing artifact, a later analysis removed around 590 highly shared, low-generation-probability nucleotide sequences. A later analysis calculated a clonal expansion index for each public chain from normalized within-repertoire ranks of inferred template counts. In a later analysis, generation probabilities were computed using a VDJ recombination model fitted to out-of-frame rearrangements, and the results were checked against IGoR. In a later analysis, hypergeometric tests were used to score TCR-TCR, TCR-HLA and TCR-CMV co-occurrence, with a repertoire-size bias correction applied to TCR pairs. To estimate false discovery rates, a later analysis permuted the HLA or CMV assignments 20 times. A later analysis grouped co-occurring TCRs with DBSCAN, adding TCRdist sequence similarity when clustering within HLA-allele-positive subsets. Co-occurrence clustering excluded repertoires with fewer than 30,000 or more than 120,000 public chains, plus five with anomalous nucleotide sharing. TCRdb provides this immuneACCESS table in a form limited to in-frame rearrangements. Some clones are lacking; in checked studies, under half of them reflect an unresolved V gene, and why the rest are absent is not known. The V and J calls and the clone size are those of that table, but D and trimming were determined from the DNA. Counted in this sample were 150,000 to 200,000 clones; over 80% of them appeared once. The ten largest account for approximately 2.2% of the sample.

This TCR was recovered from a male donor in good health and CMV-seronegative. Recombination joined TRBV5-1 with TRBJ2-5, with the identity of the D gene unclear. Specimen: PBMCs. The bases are TGCGCCAGCAGCCCGCGGCCCCTACAAGAGACCCAGTACTTC. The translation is CASSPRPLQETQYF.